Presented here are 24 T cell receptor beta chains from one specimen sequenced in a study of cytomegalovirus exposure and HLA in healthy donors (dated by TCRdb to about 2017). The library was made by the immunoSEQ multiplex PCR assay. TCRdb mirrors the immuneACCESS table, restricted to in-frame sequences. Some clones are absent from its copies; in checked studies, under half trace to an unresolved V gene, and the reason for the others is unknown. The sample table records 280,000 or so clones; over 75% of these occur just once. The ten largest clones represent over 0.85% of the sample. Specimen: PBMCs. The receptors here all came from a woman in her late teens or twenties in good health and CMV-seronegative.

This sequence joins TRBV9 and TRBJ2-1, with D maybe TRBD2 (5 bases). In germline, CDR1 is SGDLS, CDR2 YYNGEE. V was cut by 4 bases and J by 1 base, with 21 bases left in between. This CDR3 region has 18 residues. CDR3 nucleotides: TGTGCCAGCAGCCCTAAAACACGAGGGAAGGGATCCTACAATGAGCAGTTCTTC. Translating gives CASSPKTRGKGSYNEQFF.

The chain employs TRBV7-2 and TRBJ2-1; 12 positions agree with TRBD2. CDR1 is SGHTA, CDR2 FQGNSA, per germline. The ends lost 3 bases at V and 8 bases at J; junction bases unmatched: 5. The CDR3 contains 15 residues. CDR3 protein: CASSFHLAGGDEQFF. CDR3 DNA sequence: TGTGCCAGCAGCTTTCATCTAGCGGGAGGGGATGAGCAGTTCTTC.

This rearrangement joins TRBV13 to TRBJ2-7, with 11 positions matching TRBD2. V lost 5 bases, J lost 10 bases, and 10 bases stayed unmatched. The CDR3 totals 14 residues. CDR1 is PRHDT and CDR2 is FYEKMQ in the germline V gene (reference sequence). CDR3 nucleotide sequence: TGTGCCAGCAGCACAGGACTAGCGGGTTCGTCACAGTACTTC. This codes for CASSTGLAGSSQYF.

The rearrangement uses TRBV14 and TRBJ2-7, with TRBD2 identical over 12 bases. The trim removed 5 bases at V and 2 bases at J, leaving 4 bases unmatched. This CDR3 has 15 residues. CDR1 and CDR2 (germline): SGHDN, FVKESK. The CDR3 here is CASSGRTSGAYEQYF. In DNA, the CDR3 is TGTGCCAGCAGCGGTCGGACTAGCGGGGCCTACGAGCAGTACTTC.

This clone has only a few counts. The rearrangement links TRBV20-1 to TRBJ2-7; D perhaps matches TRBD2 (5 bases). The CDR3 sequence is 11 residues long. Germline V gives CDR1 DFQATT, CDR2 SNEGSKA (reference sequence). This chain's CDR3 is CRSSAVYEQYF. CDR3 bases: TGCCGCAGTTCAGCGGTCTACGAGCAGTACTTC.

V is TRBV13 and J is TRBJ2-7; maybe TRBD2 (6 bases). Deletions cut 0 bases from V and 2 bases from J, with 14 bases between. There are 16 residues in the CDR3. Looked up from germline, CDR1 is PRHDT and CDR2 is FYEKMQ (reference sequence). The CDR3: CASSLGLLGGAYEQYF. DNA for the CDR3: TGTGCCAGCAGCTTAGGCCTGTTGGGGGGTGCCTACGAGCAGTACTTC.

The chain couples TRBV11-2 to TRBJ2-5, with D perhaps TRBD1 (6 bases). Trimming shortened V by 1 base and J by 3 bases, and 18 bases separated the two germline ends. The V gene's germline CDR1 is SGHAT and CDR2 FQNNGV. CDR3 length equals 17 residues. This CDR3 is CASSLGSWYRVKETQYF. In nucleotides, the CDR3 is TGTGCCAGCAGCTTAGGGTCTTGGTACAGGGTGAAAGAGACCCAGTACTTC.

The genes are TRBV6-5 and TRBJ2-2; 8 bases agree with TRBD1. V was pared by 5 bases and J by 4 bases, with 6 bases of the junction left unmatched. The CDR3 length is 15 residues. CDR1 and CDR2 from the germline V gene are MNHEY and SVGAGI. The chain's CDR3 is CASSRQGRFTGELFF. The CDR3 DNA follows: TGTGCCAGCAGTAGACAGGGGCGGTTCACCGGGGAGCTGTTTTTT.

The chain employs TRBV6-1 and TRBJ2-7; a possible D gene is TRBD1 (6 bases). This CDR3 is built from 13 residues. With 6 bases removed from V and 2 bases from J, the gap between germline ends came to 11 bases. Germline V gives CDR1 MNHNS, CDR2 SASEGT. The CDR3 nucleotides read TGTGCCAGCAGCTGGGGGCAGACCTACGAGCAGTACTTC. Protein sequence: CASSWGQTYEQYF.

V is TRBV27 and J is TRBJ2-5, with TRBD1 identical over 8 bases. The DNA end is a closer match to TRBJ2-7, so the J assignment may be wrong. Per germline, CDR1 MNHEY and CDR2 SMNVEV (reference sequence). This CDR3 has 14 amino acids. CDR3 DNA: TGTGCCAGCAGTTATGGGGACAGGAGCTACGAGCAGTACTTC. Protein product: CASSYGDRSYEQYF.

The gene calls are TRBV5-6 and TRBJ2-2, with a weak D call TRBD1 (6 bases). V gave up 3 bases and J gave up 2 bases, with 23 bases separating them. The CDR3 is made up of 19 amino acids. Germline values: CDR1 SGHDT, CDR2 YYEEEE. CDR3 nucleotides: TGTGCCAGCAGCTCTGTTTCGGGGTTACGGGACACAAACACCGGGGAGCTGTTTTTT. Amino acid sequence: CASSSVSGLRDTNTGELFF.

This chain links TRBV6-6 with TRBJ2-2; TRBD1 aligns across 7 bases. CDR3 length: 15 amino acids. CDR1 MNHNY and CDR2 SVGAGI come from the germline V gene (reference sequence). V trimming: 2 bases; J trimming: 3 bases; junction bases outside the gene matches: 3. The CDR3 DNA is TGTGCCAGCAGTTACAGGGGGCAAGACACCGGGGAGCTGTTTTTT. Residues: CASSYRGQDTGELFF.

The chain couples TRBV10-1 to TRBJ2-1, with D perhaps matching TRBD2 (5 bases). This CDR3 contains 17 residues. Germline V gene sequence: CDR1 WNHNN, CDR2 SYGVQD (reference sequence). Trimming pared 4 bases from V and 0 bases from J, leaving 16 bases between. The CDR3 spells CASSGGFTGSSYNEQFF. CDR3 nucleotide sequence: TGCGCCAGCAGTGGAGGTTTCACGGGAAGCTCCTACAATGAGCAGTTCTTC.

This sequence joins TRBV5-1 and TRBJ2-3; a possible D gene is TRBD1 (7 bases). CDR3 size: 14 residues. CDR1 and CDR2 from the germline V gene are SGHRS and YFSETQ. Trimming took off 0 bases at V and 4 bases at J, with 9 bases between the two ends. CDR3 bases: TGCGCCAGCAGCTTGGCCAGGGGGGCAGATACGCAGTATTTT. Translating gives CASSLARGADTQYF.

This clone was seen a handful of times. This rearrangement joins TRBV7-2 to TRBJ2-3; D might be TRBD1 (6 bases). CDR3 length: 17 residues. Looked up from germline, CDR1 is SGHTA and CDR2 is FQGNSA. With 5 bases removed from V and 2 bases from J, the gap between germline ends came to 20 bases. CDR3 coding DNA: TGTGCCAGCAGCCTTGCCTTGGGCAGGGGTCCCACAGATACGCAGTATTTT. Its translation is CASSLALGRGPTDTQYF.

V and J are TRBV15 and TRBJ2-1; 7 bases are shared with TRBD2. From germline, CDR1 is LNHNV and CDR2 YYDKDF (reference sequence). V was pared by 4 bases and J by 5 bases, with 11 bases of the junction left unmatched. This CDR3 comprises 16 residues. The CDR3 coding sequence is TGTGCCACCAGCATCTGGGGGGAGGGGAGAAACAATGAGCAGTTCTTC. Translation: CATSIWGEGRNNEQFF.

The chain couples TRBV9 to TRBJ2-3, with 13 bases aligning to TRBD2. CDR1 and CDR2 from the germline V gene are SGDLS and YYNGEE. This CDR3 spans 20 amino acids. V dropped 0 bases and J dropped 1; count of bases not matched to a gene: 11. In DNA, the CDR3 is TGTGCCAGCAGCGTAGCTAGCCGACTAGCGGGAGGCCCTGGCACAGATACGCAGTATTTT. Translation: CASSVASRLAGGPGTDTQYF.

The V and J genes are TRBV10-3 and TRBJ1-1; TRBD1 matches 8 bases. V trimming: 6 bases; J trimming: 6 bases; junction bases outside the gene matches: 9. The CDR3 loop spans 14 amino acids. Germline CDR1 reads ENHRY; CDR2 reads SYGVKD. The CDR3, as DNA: TGTGCCATCAGGGACAGGGATGGGTTCGCTGAAGCTTTCTTT. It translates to CAIRDRDGFAEAFF.

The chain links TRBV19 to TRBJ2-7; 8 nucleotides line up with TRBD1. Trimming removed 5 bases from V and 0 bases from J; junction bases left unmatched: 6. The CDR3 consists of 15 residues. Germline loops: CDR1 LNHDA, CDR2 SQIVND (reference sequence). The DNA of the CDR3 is TGTGCCAGTAGTGCTCCGGGACAGGTCTCCTACGAGCAGTACTTC. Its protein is CASSAPGQVSYEQYF.

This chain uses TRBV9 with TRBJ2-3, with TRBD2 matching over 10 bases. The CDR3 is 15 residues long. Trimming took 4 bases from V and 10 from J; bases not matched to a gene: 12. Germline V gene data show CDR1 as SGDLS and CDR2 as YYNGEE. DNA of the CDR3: TGTGCCAGCAGCACGAGCGGGGGGGTTATGGGATCGCAGTATTTT. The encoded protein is CASSTSGGVMGSQYF.

The DNA of the CDR3 is TGTGCCAGCAGTTTTGGACTAGGTTCGAATGAGCAGTTCTTC. Amino acids: CASSFGLGSNEQFF. The rearrangement links TRBV27 to TRBJ2-1; 7 bases line up with TRBD2. V gave up 3 bases and J gave up 7 bases; unmatched junction bases: 6. Germline values: CDR1 MNHEY, CDR2 SMNVEV (reference sequence). The CDR3 length is 14 residues.

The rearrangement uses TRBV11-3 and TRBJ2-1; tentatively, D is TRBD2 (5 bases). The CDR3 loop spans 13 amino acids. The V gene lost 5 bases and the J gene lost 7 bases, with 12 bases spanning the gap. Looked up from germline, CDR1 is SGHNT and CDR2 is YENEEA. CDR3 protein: CASSPEGGNEQFF. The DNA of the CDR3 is TGTGCCAGCAGCCCCGAGGGTGGGAATGAGCAGTTCTTC.

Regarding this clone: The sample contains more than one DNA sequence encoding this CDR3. The DNA of the CDR3 is TGTGCCAGCTCACAAGACAGGGTGGGCGAGCAGTACTTC. Translating it yields CASSQDRVGEQYF. The chain joins TRBV18 to TRBJ2-7; 7 positions agree with TRBD1. Trimming took 4 bases from V and 6 from J; bases not matched to a gene: 6. CDR3 length: 13 amino acids. CDR1 and CDR2 (germline): KGHSH, LQKENI.

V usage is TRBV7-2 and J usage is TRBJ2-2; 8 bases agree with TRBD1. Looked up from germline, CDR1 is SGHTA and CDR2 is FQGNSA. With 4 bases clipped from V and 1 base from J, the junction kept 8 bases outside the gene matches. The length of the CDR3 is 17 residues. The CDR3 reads CASSSSSGQGNTGELFF. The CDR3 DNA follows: TGTGCCAGCAGCTCATCCAGCGGACAGGGGAACACCGGGGAGCTGTTTTTT.